These T cell receptor beta chains were read from a single sample in a study of T cells in tuberculosis. The assay was immunoSEQ multiplex PCR, and TCRdb's table has in-frame clones only and misses some. The sample shows tens of thousands of clones, about 85% of them seen only once. This specimen was PBMCs, taken at tuberculosis diagnosis. These receptor sequences come from an adult with tuberculosis. Each CDR3 is given with its conserved first and last residue. The order of the fields is clone size, D gene, V gene, J gene, CDR3 protein, CDR3 DNA. The D gene is left open where the match is weak. The size of a clone is reported for some rows only, either as once, few or many, or as a class for expanded clones.

clone_size: .; d_call: .; v_call: TRBV6-5; j_call: TRBJ1-2; cdr3_aa: CASSYRDGVDYGYTF; cdr3_nt: TGTGCCAGCAGTTACCGAGACGGAGTTGACTATGGCTACACCTTC
clone_size: .; d_call: .; v_call: TRBV30; j_call: TRBJ2-7; cdr3_aa: CAWSEAGLAAGQYF; cdr3_nt: TGTGCCTGGAGTGAAGCGGGTCTGGCCGCCGGGCAGTACTTC
clone_size: few; d_call: .; v_call: TRBV28; j_call: TRBJ2-7; cdr3_aa: CASSLGGFSYEQYF; cdr3_nt: TGTGCCAGCAGTTTGGGGGGATTCTCCTACGAGCAGTACTTC
clone_size: medium-sized; d_call: .; v_call: TRBV6-1; j_call: TRBJ1-6; cdr3_aa: CASSDARFSYNSPLHF; cdr3_nt: TGTGCCAGCAGTGATGCGCGGTTCTCCTATAATTCACCCCTCCACTTT
clone_size: .; d_call: TRBD2; v_call: TRBV4-3; j_call: TRBJ2-7; cdr3_aa: CASSQEPGLAGEQYF; cdr3_nt: TGCGCCAGCAGCCAGGAACCGGGACTAGCGGGTGAGCAGTACTTC
clone_size: .; d_call: TRBD1; v_call: TRBV13; j_call: TRBJ1-2; cdr3_aa: CASSLRGTVLTSPQIPYDYTF; cdr3_nt: TGTGCCAGCAGCTTAAGGGGGACAGTTCTAACTTCCCCCCAAATACCGTATGACTACACCTTC
clone_size: .; d_call: .; v_call: TRBV4-1; j_call: TRBJ2-1; cdr3_aa: CASSQEQWGQNEQFF; cdr3_nt: TGCGCCAGCAGCCAAGAGCAGTGGGGGCAGAATGAGCAGTTCTTC
clone_size: .; d_call: .; v_call: TRBV7-2; j_call: TRBJ1-2; cdr3_aa: CASGTQGFNYGYTF; cdr3_nt: TGTGCCAGCGGTACCCAGGGCTTCAACTATGGCTACACCTTC
clone_size: few; d_call: .; v_call: TRBV5-1; j_call: TRBJ1-1; cdr3_aa: CASSLRRGATEAFF; cdr3_nt: TGCGCCAGCAGCTTGAGGCGGGGGGCGACTGAAGCTTTCTTT
clone_size: .; d_call: .; v_call: TRBV30; j_call: TRBJ1-1; cdr3_aa: CAWTAIRGTEAFF; cdr3_nt: TGTGCCTGGACCGCCATCAGGGGCACTGAAGCTTTCTTT
clone_size: few; d_call: .; v_call: TRBV4-1; j_call: TRBJ2-2; cdr3_aa: CASSLLIGGELFF; cdr3_nt: TGCGCCAGCAGTCTTTTGATCGGCGGGGAGCTGTTTTTT
clone_size: .; d_call: .; v_call: TRBV6-5; j_call: TRBJ2-1; cdr3_aa: CATRTARTYNEQFF; cdr3_nt: TGTGCCACCAGGACTGCACGCACCTACAATGAGCAGTTCTTC
clone_size: .; d_call: .; v_call: TRBV15; j_call: TRBJ2-5; cdr3_aa: CATSRDGDTQETQYF; cdr3_nt: TGTGCCACCAGCAGAGATGGGGACACCCAAGAGACCCAGTACTTC
clone_size: .; d_call: TRBD1; v_call: TRBV7-6; j_call: TRBJ2-1; cdr3_aa: CASSLGLGTGYGDNEQFF; cdr3_nt: TGTGCCAGCAGCTTAGGTCTGGGGACAGGGTATGGGGACAATGAGCAGTTCTTC
clone_size: .; d_call: .; v_call: TRBV25-1; j_call: TRBJ1-1; cdr3_aa: CASSEQGNTEAFF; cdr3_nt: TGTGCCAGCAGTGAACAGGGTAACACTGAAGCTTTCTTT
clone_size: .; d_call: .; v_call: TRBV28; j_call: TRBJ2-7; cdr3_aa: CASSLPGGTAPYEQYF; cdr3_nt: TGTGCCAGCAGTTTACCCGGAGGGACGGCTCCCTACGAGCAGTACTTC
clone_size: .; d_call: TRBD2; v_call: TRBV5-4; j_call: TRBJ2-7; cdr3_aa: CASSRRGLAYEQYF; cdr3_nt: TGTGCCAGCAGCCGCCGGGGACTAGCCTACGAGCAGTACTTC
clone_size: .; d_call: TRBD2; v_call: TRBV28; j_call: TRBJ2-7; cdr3_aa: CASSRGLAGAYEQYF; cdr3_nt: TGTGCCAGCTCTCGAGGCCTAGCGGGGGCCTACGAGCAGTACTTC
clone_size: .; d_call: .; v_call: TRBV6-5; j_call: TRBJ2-5; cdr3_aa: CASSYSQTQYF; cdr3_nt: TGTGCCAGCAGTTACAGCCAGACCCAGTACTTC
clone_size: .; d_call: TRBD1; v_call: TRBV6-1; j_call: TRBJ1-1; cdr3_aa: CASTVDSDREKAFF; cdr3_nt: TGTGCCAGCACGGTCGACTCCGACAGGGAAAAAGCTTTCTTT
clone_size: .; d_call: .; v_call: TRBV6-4; j_call: TRBJ2-2; cdr3_aa: CASRPGTGELFF; cdr3_nt: TGTGCCAGCCGGCCGGGGACCGGGGAGCTGTTTTTT
clone_size: .; d_call: .; v_call: TRBV7-2; j_call: TRBJ2-3; cdr3_aa: CASSPGRVKDTQYF; cdr3_nt: TGTGCCAGCAGCCCGGGCAGGGTTAAAGATACGCAGTATTTT
clone_size: .; d_call: TRBD1; v_call: TRBV19; j_call: TRBJ1-1; cdr3_aa: CASSITGGAMKTEAFF; cdr3_nt: TGTGCCAGTAGTATAACAGGGGGCGCGATGAAAACTGAAGCTTTCTTT
clone_size: .; d_call: TRBD1; v_call: TRBV10-3; j_call: TRBJ2-7; cdr3_aa: CAISAGQGDEQYF; cdr3_nt: TGTGCCATCAGTGCCGGACAGGGAGACGAGCAGTACTTC
clone_size: .; d_call: TRBD1; v_call: TRBV29-1; j_call: TRBJ1-2; cdr3_aa: CSVAKDREVYGYTF; cdr3_nt: TGCAGCGTTGCCAAAGACAGGGAGGTCTATGGCTACACCTTC
clone_size: .; d_call: TRBD1; v_call: TRBV6-1; j_call: TRBJ1-5; cdr3_aa: CASSEGTGLSGNQPQHF; cdr3_nt: TGTGCCAGCAGTGAAGGGACAGGGCTTTCGGGTAATCAGCCCCAGCATTTT
clone_size: .; d_call: .; v_call: TRBV4-3; j_call: TRBJ2-4; cdr3_aa: CASSQDTSQAVQYF; cdr3_nt: TGCGCCAGCAGCCAAGATACCAGTCAGGCTGTCCAGTACTTC
clone_size: .; d_call: .; v_call: TRBV5-1; j_call: TRBJ2-1; cdr3_aa: CASSARDFEVHEQFF; cdr3_nt: TGCGCCAGCAGCGCCCGGGACTTTGAAGTCCATGAGCAGTTCTTC
clone_size: .; d_call: .; v_call: TRBV7-6; j_call: TRBJ2-1; cdr3_aa: CASSFLAGNNEQFF; cdr3_nt: TGTGCCAGCAGCTTTCTGGCAGGGAACAATGAGCAGTTCTTC
clone_size: .; d_call: .; v_call: TRBV27; j_call: TRBJ2-1; cdr3_aa: CASKGGGPYNEQFF; cdr3_nt: TGTGCCAGCAAGGGCGGGGGCCCTTACAATGAGCAGTTCTTC
clone_size: .; d_call: TRBD1; v_call: TRBV7-6; j_call: TRBJ2-2; cdr3_aa: CASSLARDRPTGELFF; cdr3_nt: TGTGCCAGCAGCTTAGCCCGGGACAGACCCACCGGGGAGCTGTTTTTT
clone_size: once; d_call: TRBD2; v_call: TRBV5-6; j_call: TRBJ2-5; cdr3_aa: CASSWIRQGGETQYF; cdr3_nt: TGTGCCAGCAGCTGGATTCGGCAGGGAGGGGAGACCCAGTACTTC
clone_size: .; d_call: .; v_call: TRBV30; j_call: TRBJ1-2; cdr3_aa: CAWSPQSVYTF; cdr3_nt: TGTGCCTGGAGCCCTCAATCGGTGTACACCTTC
clone_size: .; d_call: TRBD1; v_call: TRBV25-1; j_call: TRBJ1-1; cdr3_aa: CASSRGQGGTEAFF; cdr3_nt: TGTGCCAGCAGTCGCGGACAGGGGGGGACTGAAGCTTTCTTT
clone_size: .; d_call: .; v_call: TRBV28; j_call: TRBJ1-5; cdr3_aa: CASSLWLRISNQPQHF; cdr3_nt: TGTGCCAGCAGTTTATGGTTGAGGATTAGCAATCAGCCCCAGCATTTT
clone_size: few; d_call: .; v_call: TRBV2; j_call: TRBJ1-6; cdr3_aa: CASRWGGNSPLHF; cdr3_nt: TGTGCCAGCAGGTGGGGGGGAAATTCACCCCTCCACTTT